The 2 T cell receptor beta chains below come from one sample, sequenced in a study of T cell responses to AZD1222 COVID-19 vaccine. Using immunoSEQ multiplex PCR, the repertoire was profiled, and TCRdb retains in-frame clones only, with some absent. The data contain about 120,000 clones, about 80% of them singletons. The material was peripheral blood, obtained on day 0 of AZD1222 vaccination. The source of these receptors is an adult in good health.

This chain uses TRBV5-1 with TRBJ2-7; tentative D call: TRBD1 (6 bases). The CDR3 has 15 amino acids. Germline-derived CDR1 and CDR2 are SGHRS and YFSETQ. The ends were cut back, 0 bases at V and 5 bases at J, with 15 bases in the middle. The CDR3 nucleotides read TGCGCCAGCAGCTTGGATGGCAGGGGATGGGACGAGCAGTACTTC. This gives the protein CASSLDGRGWDEQYF.

This chain links TRBV20-1 with TRBJ2-3, with D possibly being TRBD1 or TRBD2 (5 bases each). The CDR3 totals 11 residues. CDR1 and CDR2 from the germline V gene are DFQATT and SNEGSKA (reference sequence). In DNA form, the CDR3 reads TGCAGGGGGGTTAGCACAGATACGCAGTATTTT. Amino acid sequence: CRGVSTDTQYF.